This entry lists 28 T cell receptor beta chains sequenced from one sample in a study of T-cell reconstitution after alpha-beta-depleted transplantation in children. The library targeted TCRbeta and was prepared with unique molecular identifiers. In TCRdb, the PCR reads were re-called with MiXCR into one record per CDR3 protein. The data show roughly 400,000 distinct CDR3 sequences, over 40% seen once. This specimen consisted of PBMCs, obtained before TCRalphabeta/CD19-depleted stem cell transplant. Source of these receptors: a girl under 10 years old with aplastic anemia, due to receive a stem cell transplant.

A word on this clonotype: One end of the junction varies from germline; a read error may be responsible. The chain carries TRBV5-1 and TRBJ2-1; D is ambiguous. CDR1 and CDR2 from the germline V gene are SGHRS and YFSETQ. The CDR3 is 12 amino acids. The DNA of the CDR3 is TGCGCCAGCAGGTTGGCGATCCATGAGCAGTTCTTC. This sequence encodes CASRLAIHEQFF.

The chain couples TRBV27 to TRBJ1-3; TRBD1 is a possible D gene (6 bases). The CDR3 length is 17 residues. V was cut by 5 bases and J by 2 bases, with 19 bases left in between. Germline V CDR1 and CDR2: MNHEY, SMNVEV (reference sequence). CDR3 DNA: TGTGCCAGCAGTCGCTCCTGGGCAGGGGACACTGGAAACACCATATATTTT. Protein sequence: CASSRSWAGDTGNTIYF.

CDR3 sequence reads: CASSIDQGFNQPQHF. In DNA form, the CDR3 reads TGTGCCAGTAGTATAGATCAGGGGTTCAATCAGCCCCAGCATTTT. The rearrangement uses TRBV19 and TRBJ1-5; weak D call: TRBD1 (6 bases). This CDR3 region has 15 residues. Deletions cut 0 bases from V and 3 bases from J, with 9 bases between. Germline V gene lookup returns CDR1 LNHDA and CDR2 SQIVND (reference sequence).

This clonotype was detected many times. V usage is TRBV5-1 and J usage is TRBJ1-3; D remains ambiguous. In germline, CDR1 is SGHRS, CDR2 YFSETQ. The CDR3 extends over 10 amino acids. Trimming removed 6 bases from V and 8 bases from J, with 6 bases in between. The CDR3 loop is CASKTYTIYF. CDR3 sequence (DNA): TGCGCCAGCAAGACATACACCATATATTTT.

The chain joins TRBV18 to TRBJ2-1; tentative D call: TRBD2 (5 bases). The ends were cut back, 6 bases at V and 8 bases at J, with 17 bases in the middle. Germline-derived CDR1 and CDR2 are KGHSH and LQKENI. The CDR3 sequence is 14 residues long. The DNA of the CDR3 is TGTGCCAGCTCCCCGTCACGGGGAAGGGATGAGCAGTTCTTC. The encoded protein is CASSPSRGRDEQFF. The whole variable domain, filled in from reference TRBV18 and TRBJ2-1, reads NAGVMQNPRHLVRRRGQEARLRCSPMKGHSHVYWYRQLPEEGLKFMVYLQKENIIDESGMPKERFSAEFPKEGPSILRIQQVVRGDSAAYFCASSPSRGRDEQFFGPGTRLTVL.

This clonotype occurred a few times. The chain is built from TRBV6-1 and TRBJ2-7; 7 nucleotides match TRBD1. Germline V CDR1 and CDR2: MNHNS, SASEGT. Trimming at V came to 5 bases and at J to 0 bases, leaving 10 bases not matched to a gene. The CDR3 sequence is 16 residues long. CDR3 sequence reads: CASSTGIGTASYEQYF. The CDR3 DNA is TGTGCCAGCAGTACGGGAATCGGGACAGCCTCCTACGAGCAGTACTTC.

The CDR3 spells CASSLSLWEAQYF. The DNA of the CDR3 is TGTGCCAGCAGCCTCTCGTTATGGGAGGCCCAGTACTTC. The chain couples TRBV5-6 to TRBJ2-5; D is perhaps TRBD2 (6 bases). CDR3 length: 13 amino acids. The V gene's germline CDR1 is SGHDT and CDR2 YYEEEE. The ends were cut back, 4 bases at V and 9 bases at J, with 16 bases in the middle.

This clonotype was seen a handful of times. J is TRBJ2-7 and V is TRBV20-1, with TRBD1 matching over 10 bases. V lost 0 bases to trimming and J lost 2 bases; unmatched junction nucleotides: 7. This CDR3 spans 16 amino acids. Per the germline V gene, CDR1 is DFQATT and CDR2 is SNEGSKA (reference sequence). CDR3 in DNA: TGCAGTGCTAGAGACCCCTGGACAGGGGGGACCTACGAGCAGTACTTC. Protein sequence: CSARDPWTGGTYEQYF.

This clonotype was seen repeatedly, ten times or more. This chain uses TRBV12-3 or TRBV12-4 with TRBJ2-7, with 9 bases fitting TRBD2. V lost 6 bases, J lost 2 bases, and 2 bases stayed unmatched. This CDR3 is built from 13 residues. The CDR3 sequence: CASRASGTYEQYF. In nucleotides, the CDR3 is TGTGCCAGCAGAGCTAGCGGGACCTACGAGCAGTACTTC.

The chain has TRBV7-9 and TRBJ2-5, with 7 bases aligning to TRBD1. The CDR3 is 13 amino acids. Per the germline V gene, CDR1 is SEHNR and CDR2 is FQNEAQ (reference sequence). Trimming at V came to 5 bases and at J to 4 bases, leaving 4 bases not matched to a gene. CDR3 sequence (DNA): TGTGCCAGCAGCATGACAGGGAGAGAGACCCAGTACTTC. Its translation is CASSMTGRETQYF.

Only a few counts were recorded for this clonotype. At one end, the junction sequence differs from germline, possibly due to a read error. The chain couples TRBV7-7 to TRBJ2-5; possible D gene TRBD2, 6 bases. The CDR3 sequence is 19 residues long. Per the germline V gene, CDR1 is SSHAT and CDR2 is FNYEAQ (reference sequence). CDR3 loop: CASSLAESQSHFSRETQYF. CDR3 nucleotide sequence: TGTGCTAGCAGCTTAGCGGAAAGCCAGTCACACTTTTCAAGGGAGACCCAGTACTTC.

The chain joins TRBV3-1 to TRBJ2-5, with D uncertain. CDR3 size: 15 residues. Between the trimmed V and J ends, which lost 0 bases and 0 bases, there was a span of 8 bases. Germline-derived CDR1 and CDR2 are LGHDT and YNNKEL (reference sequence). The CDR3, as DNA: TGTGCCAGCAGCCAAGATATTATGAACCAAGAGACCCAGTACTTC. This translates into CASSQDIMNQETQYF.

The chain is built from TRBV6-2 or TRBV6-3 and TRBJ2-5, with D maybe TRBD2 (6 bases). The germline CDR1 and CDR2 sequences are MNHEY and SVGEGT. V lost 7 bases and J lost 2, with 20 bases in between. The CDR3 loop spans 16 amino acids. The CDR3 is CASIKEGDFFQETQYF. The CDR3 DNA follows: TGTGCCAGCATCAAAGAAGGGGACTTCTTTCAAGAGACCCAGTACTTC.

This clonotype appeared a single time. This rearrangement joins TRBV28 to TRBJ2-1, with TRBD1 identical over 8 bases. The CDR3 covers 14 residues. Germline-derived CDR1 and CDR2 are MDHEN and SYDVKM. Trimming removed 7 bases from V and 2 bases from J; junction bases left unmatched: 4. CDR3 loop: CASNIQGAYNEQFF. The CDR3 nucleotides are TGTGCCAGCAACATACAGGGGGCCTACAATGAGCAGTTCTTC.

In DNA, the CDR3 is TGTGCCAGCAGCTTAGAGGGGATCGGAAAATCCTACGAGCAGTACTTC. Translation: CASSLEGIGKSYEQYF. This rearrangement joins TRBV11-2 to TRBJ2-7; D gene ambiguous. Trimming cost V 0 bases and J 1 base, with 13 bases left between them. The CDR3 has 16 amino acids. CDR1 and CDR2 from the germline V gene are SGHAT and FQNNGV.

The chain recombines TRBV7-6 with TRBJ2-5; D remains ambiguous. V lost 4 bases, J lost 3 bases, and 9 bases lay in between. CDR1 is SGHVS, CDR2 FNYEAQ, per germline. The CDR3 consists of 13 residues. The CDR3 protein is CASSSLEEETQYF. The CDR3 DNA follows: TGTGCCAGCAGCTCCCTTGAGGAAGAGACCCAGTACTTC. Variable domain in full (rest from reference TRBV7-6 and TRBJ2-5): GAGVSQSPRYKVTKRGQDVALRCDPISGHVSLYWYRQALGQGPEFLTYFNYEAQQDKSGLPNDRFSAERPEGSISTLTIQRTEQRDSAMYRCASSSLEEETQYFGPGTRLLVL.

This clonotype was seen more than once but under ten times. The chain combines TRBV28 with TRBJ1-1; D perhaps matches TRBD1 (6 bases). The CDR3 length is 15 residues. Trimming took 6 bases from V and 1 from J, leaving 15 bases between them. Germline V gives CDR1 MDHEN, CDR2 SYDVKM. The CDR3, as DNA: TGTGCCAGCAGCCGTCCCGGGACACCGAACACTGAAGCTTTCTTT. Translated: CASSRPGTPNTEAFF.

This clonotype was found a few times. V is TRBV2 and J is TRBJ1-1, with unresolved D. Between the trimmed V and J ends, which lost 7 bases and 0 bases, there was a span of 12 bases. The CDR3 runs 14 residues. Germline-derived CDR1 and CDR2 are SNHLY and FYNNEI. The CDR3 DNA is TGTGCCAGCATTACGGAACATTTGAACACTGAAGCTTTCTTT. Its protein is CASITEHLNTEAFF.

The CDR3 DNA reads as TGTGCCTGGAGGATAAGAAGGGCTACCAATGAGCAGTTCTTC. Encoded protein: CAWRIRRATNEQFF. J is TRBJ2-1 and V is TRBV30; no clear D gene. The CDR3 loop spans 14 amino acids. V lost 3 bases and J 6 bases, leaving 15 bases between the germline ends. Germline assignment: CDR1 GTSNPN and CDR2 SVGIG (reference sequence).

The chain carries TRBV12-3 or TRBV12-4 and TRBJ2-7; D perhaps matches TRBD2 (5 bases). This CDR3 contains 16 residues. V was pared by 2 bases and J by 5 bases, with 19 bases between. The CDR3, as DNA: TGTGCCAGCAGTTTAACGGAGTACTTGCTGCGGGACGAGCAGTACTTC. This sequence encodes CASSLTEYLLRDEQYF.

This clonotype was recorded many times. Here the CDR3 DNA reads TGTGCCAGCAGCAAAAACCCCAAGCTTGCCCCACAAAAGACCCAGTACTTC. Translating gives CASSKNPKLAPQKTQYF. The chain couples TRBV5-6 to TRBJ2-5; D gene unclear. Deletions cut 4 bases from V and 6 bases from J, with 25 bases between. Looked up from germline, CDR1 is SGHDT and CDR2 is YYEEEE. The CDR3 is made up of 17 amino acids. Drawing the rest from reference TRBV5-6 and TRBJ2-5, the complete variable domain is DAGVTQSPTHLIKTRGQQVTLRCSPKSGHDTVSWYQQALGQGPQFIFQYYEEEERQRGNFPDRFSGHQFPNYSSELNVNALLLGDSALYLCASSKNPKLAPQKTQYFGPGTRLLVL.

A remark on this clonotype: A much larger clonotype is one base distant, so this may be a read error. The chain carries TRBV5-1 and TRBJ1-5, with unresolved D. This CDR3 comprises 15 residues. CDR1 is SGHRS and CDR2 is YFSETQ in the germline V gene. As DNA, the CDR3 is TGCGCCAGCAGCCTGAACTTTGATCGGAATCAGCCCCATCATTTT. Its translation: CASSLNFDRNQPHHF.

This clonotype was counted only a few times. The chain is built from TRBV7-8 and TRBJ1-2; no firm D call. Germline V lookup: CDR1 SGHVS, CDR2 FQNEAQ. With 1 base removed from V and 4 bases from J, the gap between germline ends came to 10 bases. This CDR3 contains 14 residues. Here the CDR3 DNA reads TGTGCCAGCAGCTTAGGAGGGATAGGCTATGGCTACACCTTC. Encoded protein: CASSLGGIGYGYTF.

This clonotype was seen more than once but under ten times. CDR3 coding DNA: TGTGCCAGCAGTTTCCCGAACACCTACGAGCAGTACTTC. This encodes CASSFPNTYEQYF. The gene calls are TRBV12-3 or TRBV12-4 and TRBJ2-7; no firm D call. This CDR3 contains 13 residues. V lost 3 bases, J lost 2 bases, and 8 bases lay in between.

This clonotype occurred many times. V is TRBV27 and J is TRBJ2-2; 8 nucleotides align to TRBD1. Germline-derived CDR1 and CDR2 are MNHEY and SMNVEV (reference sequence). The V gene end was trimmed by 3 bases and the J gene end by 8 bases; junction bases not matched to a gene: 11. This CDR3 is 16 amino acids long. CDR3 bases: TGTGCCAGCAGTTTTCCCTCGACAGGGGCCCCGGGGGAGCTGTTTTTT. Residues: CASSFPSTGAPGELFF.

The rearrangement joins TRBV7-6 to TRBJ1-1, with D perhaps TRBD1 (5 bases). The CDR3 consists of 15 residues. Looked up from germline, CDR1 is SGHVS and CDR2 is FNYEAQ. Trimming removed 4 bases from V and 2 bases from J, with 14 bases in between. The CDR3 DNA is TGTGCCAGCAGCTCCACCGGGACGGCAAACACTGAAGCTTTCTTT. It translates to CASSSTGTANTEAFF.

This chain uses TRBV5-1 with TRBJ2-3, with 7 bases aligning to TRBD2. The CDR3 is 16 residues long. V dropped 1 base and J dropped 3; count of bases not matched to a gene: 8. The germline V gene encodes CDR1 SGHRS and CDR2 YFSETQ. CDR3 protein: CASSLYAGESTDTQYF. CDR3 DNA sequence: TGCGCCAGCAGCTTGTATGCGGGAGAGAGTACAGATACGCAGTATTTT.

The chain joins TRBV28 to TRBJ2-1; TRBD2 is a possible D gene (6 bases). This CDR3 comprises 14 residues. V dropped 3 bases and J dropped 7 bases, with 13 bases sitting between them. The germline V gene has CDR1 MDHEN and CDR2 SYDVKM. The CDR3, as DNA: TGTGCCAGCAGTTTGAGGGCGGGAATAAATGAGCAGTTCTTC. Translated: CASSLRAGINEQFF.